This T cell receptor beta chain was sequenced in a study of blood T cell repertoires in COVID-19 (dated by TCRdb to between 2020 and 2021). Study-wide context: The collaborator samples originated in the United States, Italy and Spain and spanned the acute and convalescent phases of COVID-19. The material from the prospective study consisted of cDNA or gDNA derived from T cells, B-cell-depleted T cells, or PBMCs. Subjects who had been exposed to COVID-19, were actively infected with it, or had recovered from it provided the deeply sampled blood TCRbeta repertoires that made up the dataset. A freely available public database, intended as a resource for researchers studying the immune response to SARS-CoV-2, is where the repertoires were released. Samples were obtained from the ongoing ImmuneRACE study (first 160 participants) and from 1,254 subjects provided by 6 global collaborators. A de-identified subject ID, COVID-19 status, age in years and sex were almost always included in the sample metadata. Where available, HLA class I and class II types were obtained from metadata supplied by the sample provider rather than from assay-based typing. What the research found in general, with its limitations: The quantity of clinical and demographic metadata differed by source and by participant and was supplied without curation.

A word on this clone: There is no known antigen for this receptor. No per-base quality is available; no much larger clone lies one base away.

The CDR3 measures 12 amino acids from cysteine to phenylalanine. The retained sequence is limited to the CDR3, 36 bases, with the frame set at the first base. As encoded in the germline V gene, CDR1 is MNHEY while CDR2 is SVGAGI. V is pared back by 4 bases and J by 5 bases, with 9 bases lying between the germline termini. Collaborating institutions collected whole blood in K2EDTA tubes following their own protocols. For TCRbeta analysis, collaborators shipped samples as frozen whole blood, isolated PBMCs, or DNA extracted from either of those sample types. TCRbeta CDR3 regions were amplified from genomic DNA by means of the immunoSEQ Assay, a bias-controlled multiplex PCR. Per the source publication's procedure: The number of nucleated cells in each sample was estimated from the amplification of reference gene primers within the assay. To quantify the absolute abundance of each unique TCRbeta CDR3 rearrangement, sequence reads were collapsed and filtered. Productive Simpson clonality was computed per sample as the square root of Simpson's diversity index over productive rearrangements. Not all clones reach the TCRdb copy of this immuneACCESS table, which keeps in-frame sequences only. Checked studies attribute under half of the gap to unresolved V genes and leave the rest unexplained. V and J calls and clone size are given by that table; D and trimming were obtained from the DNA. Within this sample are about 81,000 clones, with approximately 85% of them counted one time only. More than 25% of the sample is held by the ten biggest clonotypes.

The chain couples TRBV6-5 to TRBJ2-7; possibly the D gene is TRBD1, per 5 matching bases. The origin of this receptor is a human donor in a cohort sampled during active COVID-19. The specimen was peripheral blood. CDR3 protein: CASSSRAHEQYF. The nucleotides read TGTGCCAGCAGTTCCAGGGCGCACGAGCAGTACTTC.